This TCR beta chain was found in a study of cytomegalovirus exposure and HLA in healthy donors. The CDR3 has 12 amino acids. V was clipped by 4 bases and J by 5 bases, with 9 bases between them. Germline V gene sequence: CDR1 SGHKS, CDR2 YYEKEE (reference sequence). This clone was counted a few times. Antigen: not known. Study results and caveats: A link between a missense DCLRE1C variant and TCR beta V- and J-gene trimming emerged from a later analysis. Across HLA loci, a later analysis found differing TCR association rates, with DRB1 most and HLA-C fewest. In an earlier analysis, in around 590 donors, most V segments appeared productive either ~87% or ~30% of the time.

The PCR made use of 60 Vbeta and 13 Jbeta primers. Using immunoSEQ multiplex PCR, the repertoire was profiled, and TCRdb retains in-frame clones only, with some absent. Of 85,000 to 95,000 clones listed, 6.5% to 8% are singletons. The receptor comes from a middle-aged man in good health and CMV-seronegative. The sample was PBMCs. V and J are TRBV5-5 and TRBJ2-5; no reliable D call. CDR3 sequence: CASSVRGETQYF. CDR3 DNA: TGTGCCAGCAGCGTGAGAGGCGAGACCCAGTACTTC.